The sequence of this TCR beta chain was determined in a study of control samples from healthy donors and cancer patients. Produced via immunoSEQ multiplex PCR; TCRdb's table is partial and in-frame only. The sample has around 200,000 clones, roughly 91% seen once. V shed 3 bases and J shed 5 bases, with 18 bases lying between them. CDR1 and CDR2 (germline): KGHDR, SFDVKD. This CDR3 is 16 amino acids long. This chain links TRBV24-1 with TRBJ1-2, with D tentatively TRBD1 (5 bases). Sequencing was carried out using blood. The TCR sequence derives from a man between 18 and 29 years old in good health. The CDR3 region is CATSDPRDGPLYGYTF. In DNA form, the CDR3 reads TGTGCCACCAGTGATCCCCGGGACGGTCCCCTTTATGGCTACACCTTC.